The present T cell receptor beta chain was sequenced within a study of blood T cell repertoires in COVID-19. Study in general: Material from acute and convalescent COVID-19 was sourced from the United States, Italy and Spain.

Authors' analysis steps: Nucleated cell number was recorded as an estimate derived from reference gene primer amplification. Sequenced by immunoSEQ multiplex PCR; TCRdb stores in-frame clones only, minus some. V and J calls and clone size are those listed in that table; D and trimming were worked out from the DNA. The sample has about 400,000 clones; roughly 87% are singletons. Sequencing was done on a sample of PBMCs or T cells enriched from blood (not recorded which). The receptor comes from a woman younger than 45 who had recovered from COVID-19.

The CDR3 DNA follows: TGTGCCAGCAGCTTAGCGCCTGCTAGCGGGAGCGGTGAGCAGTTCTTC. Protein sequence: CASSLAPASGSGEQFF. V and J are TRBV7-9 and TRBJ2-1; 10 positions agree with TRBD2. Germline V gene lookup returns CDR1 SEHNR and CDR2 FQNEAQ (reference sequence). This CDR3 is built from 16 residues. V shed 0 bases, J shed 9 bases, and the junction held 8 bases outside the gene matches.